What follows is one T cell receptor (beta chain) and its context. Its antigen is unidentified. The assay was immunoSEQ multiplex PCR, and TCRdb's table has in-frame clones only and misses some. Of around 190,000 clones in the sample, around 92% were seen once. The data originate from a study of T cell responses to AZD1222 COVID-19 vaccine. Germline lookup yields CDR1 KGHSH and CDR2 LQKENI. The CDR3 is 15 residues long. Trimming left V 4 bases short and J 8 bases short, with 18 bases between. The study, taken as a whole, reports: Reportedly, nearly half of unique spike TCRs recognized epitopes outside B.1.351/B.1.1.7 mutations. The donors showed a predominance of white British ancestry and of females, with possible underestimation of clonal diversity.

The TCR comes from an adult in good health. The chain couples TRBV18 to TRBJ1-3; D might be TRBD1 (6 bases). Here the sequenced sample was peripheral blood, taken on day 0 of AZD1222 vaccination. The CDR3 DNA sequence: TGTGCCAGCTCACAACAGGACAGCGAAGTTGACACCATATATTTT. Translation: CASSQQDSEVDTIYF.